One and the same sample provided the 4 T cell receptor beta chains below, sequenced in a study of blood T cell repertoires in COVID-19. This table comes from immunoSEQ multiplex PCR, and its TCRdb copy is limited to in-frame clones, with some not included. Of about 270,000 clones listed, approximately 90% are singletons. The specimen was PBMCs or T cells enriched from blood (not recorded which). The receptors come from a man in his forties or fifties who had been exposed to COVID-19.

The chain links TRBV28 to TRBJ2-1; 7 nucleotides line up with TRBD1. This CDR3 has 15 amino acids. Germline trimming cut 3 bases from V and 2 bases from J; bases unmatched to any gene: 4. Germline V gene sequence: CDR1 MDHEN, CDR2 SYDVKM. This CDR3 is CASSLWDSTYNEQFF. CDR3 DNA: TGTGCCAGCAGTTTGTGGGACAGCACCTACAATGAGCAGTTCTTC.

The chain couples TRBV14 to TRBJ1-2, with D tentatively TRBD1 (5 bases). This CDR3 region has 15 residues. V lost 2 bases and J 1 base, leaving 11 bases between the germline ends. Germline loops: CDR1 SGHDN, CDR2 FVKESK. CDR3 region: CASSQSQGGNYGYTF. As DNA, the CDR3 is TGTGCCAGCAGCCAATCGCAGGGTGGTAACTATGGCTACACCTTC.

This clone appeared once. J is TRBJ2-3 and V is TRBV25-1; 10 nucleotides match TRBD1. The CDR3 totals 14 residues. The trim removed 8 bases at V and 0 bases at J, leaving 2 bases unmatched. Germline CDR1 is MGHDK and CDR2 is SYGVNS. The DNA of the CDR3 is TGTGCCAGCGGGACAGGGGCAAGCACAGATACGCAGTATTTT. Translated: CASGTGASTDTQYF.

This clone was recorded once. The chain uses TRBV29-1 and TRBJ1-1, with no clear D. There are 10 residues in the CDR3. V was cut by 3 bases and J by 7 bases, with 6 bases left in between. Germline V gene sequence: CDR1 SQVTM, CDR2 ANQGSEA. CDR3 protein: CSVDNGEAFF. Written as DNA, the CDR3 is TGCAGCGTTGATAACGGTGAAGCTTTCTTT.